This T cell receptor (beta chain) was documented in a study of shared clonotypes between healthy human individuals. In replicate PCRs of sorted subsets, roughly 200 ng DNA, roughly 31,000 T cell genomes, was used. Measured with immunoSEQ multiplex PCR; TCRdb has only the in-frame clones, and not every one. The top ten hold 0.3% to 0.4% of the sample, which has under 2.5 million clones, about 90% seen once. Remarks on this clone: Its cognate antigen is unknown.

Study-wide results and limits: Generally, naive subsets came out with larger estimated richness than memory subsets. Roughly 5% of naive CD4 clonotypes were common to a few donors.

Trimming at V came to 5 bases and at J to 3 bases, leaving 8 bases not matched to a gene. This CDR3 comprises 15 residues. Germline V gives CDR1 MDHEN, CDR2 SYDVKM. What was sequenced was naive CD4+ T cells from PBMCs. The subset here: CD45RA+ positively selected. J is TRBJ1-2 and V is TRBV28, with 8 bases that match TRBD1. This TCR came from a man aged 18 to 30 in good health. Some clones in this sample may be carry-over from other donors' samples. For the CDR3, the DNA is TGTGCCAGCAGTCCTCTTCCACAGGGGGACTATGGCTACACCTTC. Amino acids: CASSPLPQGDYGYTF.